This T cell receptor beta chain came from a study of T cell responses to AZD1222 COVID-19 vaccine. Libraries were prepared by immunoSEQ multiplex PCR; TCRdb keeps only in-frame clonotypes and omits some of them. The data show about 130,000 clones, around 85% seen once. The ends lost 5 bases at V and 3 bases at J; junction bases unmatched: 9. The CDR3 is 17 amino acids. Germline V lookup: CDR1 SEHNR, CDR2 FQNEAQ (reference sequence). The source of this sequence is an adult in good health. Sequencing was performed on peripheral blood, taken on day 0 of AZD1222 vaccination. This chain joins TRBV7-9 and TRBJ2-3, with 12 bases identical to TRBD2. CDR3 amino acids: CASSPNRTSGKTDTQYF. As DNA, the CDR3 is TGTGCCAGCAGCCCGAACCGGACTAGCGGGAAGACAGATACGCAGTATTTT.